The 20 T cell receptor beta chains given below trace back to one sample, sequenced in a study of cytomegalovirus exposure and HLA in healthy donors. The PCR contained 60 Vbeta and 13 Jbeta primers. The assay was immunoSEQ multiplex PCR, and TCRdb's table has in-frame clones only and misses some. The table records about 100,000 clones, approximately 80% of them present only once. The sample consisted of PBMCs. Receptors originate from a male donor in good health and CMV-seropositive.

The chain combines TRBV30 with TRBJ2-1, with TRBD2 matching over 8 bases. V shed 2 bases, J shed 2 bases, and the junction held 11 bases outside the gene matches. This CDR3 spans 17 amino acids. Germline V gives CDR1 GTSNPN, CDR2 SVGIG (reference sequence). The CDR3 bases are TGTGCCTGGAGTTCCATGGTTGAGCGGGAGACCTACAATGAGCAGTTCTTC. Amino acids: CAWSSMVERETYNEQFF.

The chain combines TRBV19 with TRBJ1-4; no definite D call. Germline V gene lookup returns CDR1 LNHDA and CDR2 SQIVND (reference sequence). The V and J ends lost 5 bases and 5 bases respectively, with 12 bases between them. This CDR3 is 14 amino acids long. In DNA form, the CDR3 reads TGTGCCAGTAGTTTGCAGGCTTTCAATGAAAAACTGTTTTTT. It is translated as CASSLQAFNEKLFF.

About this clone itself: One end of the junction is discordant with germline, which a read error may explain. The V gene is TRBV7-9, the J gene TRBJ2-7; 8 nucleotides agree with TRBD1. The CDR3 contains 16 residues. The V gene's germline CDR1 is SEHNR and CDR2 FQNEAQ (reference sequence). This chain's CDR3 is CSSTLGSGQGSYEQYF. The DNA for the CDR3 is TGTTCCAGCACCCTCGGATCTGGACAGGGCTCCTACGAGCAGTACTTC.

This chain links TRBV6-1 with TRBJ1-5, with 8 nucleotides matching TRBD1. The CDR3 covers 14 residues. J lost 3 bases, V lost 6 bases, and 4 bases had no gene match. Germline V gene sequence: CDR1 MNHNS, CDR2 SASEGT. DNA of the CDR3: TGTGCCAGCAGCCTGGACAGGGCCAATCAGCCCCAGCATTTT. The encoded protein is CASSLDRANQPQHF.

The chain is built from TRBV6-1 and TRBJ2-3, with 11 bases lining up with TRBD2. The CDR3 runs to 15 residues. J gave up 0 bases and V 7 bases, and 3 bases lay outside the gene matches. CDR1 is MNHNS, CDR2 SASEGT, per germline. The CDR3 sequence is CASTGLAGSTDTQYF. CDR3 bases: TGTGCCAGCACCGGACTAGCGGGTAGCACAGATACGCAGTATTTT.

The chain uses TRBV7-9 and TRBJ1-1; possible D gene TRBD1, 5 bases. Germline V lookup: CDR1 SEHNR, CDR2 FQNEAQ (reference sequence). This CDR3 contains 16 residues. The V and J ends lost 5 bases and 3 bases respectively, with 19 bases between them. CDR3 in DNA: TGTGCCAGCAGCCCCCGGGGGGGGAGAGTTGACACTGAAGCTTTCTTT. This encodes CASSPRGGRVDTEAFF. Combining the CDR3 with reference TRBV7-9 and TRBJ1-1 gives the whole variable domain DTGVSQNPRHKITKRGQNVTFRCDPISEHNRLYWYRQTLGQGPEFLTYFQNEAQLEKSRLLSDRFSAERPKGSFSTLEIQRTEQGDSAMYLCASSPRGGRVDTEAFFGQGTRLTVV.

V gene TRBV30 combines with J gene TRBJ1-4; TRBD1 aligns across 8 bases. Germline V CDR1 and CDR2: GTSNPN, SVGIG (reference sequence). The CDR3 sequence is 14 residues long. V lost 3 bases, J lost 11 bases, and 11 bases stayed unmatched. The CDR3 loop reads CAWRGGAGGPKLFF. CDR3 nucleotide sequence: TGTGCCTGGAGGGGTGGGGCAGGGGGCCCTAAACTGTTTTTT.

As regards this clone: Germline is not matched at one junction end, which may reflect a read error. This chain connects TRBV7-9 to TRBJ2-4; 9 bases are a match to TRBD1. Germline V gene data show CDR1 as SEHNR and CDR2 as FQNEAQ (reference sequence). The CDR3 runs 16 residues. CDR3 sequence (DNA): TGTGCCAGCAGCTCACAGGGGGCATCGGTCAAAAACAGTCAGTACTTC. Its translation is CASSSQGASVKNSQYF.

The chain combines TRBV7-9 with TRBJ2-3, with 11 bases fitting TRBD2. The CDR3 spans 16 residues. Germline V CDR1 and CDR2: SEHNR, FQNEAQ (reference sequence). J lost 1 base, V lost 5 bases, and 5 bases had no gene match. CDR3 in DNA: TGTGCCAGCAGCCCGTGGACTAGCGGGCGCACAGATACGCAGTATTTT. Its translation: CASSPWTSGRTDTQYF.

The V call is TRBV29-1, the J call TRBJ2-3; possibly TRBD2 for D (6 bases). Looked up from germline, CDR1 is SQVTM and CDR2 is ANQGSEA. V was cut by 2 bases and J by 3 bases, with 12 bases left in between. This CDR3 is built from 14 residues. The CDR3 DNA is TGCAGCGTTGAAAGTTCTGGAGGGACAGATACGCAGTATTTT. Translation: CSVESSGGTDTQYF.

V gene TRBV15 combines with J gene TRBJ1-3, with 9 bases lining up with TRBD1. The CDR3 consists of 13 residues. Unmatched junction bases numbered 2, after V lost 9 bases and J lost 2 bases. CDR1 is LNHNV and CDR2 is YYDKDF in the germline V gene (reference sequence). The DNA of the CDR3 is TGTGCCACGAGGACAGGGGCTGGAAACACCATATATTTT. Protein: CATRTGAGNTIYF.

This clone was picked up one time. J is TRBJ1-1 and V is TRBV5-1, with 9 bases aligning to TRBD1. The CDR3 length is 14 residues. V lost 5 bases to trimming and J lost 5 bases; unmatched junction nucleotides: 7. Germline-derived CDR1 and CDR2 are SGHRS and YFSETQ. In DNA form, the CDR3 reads TGCGCCAGCAGTCTGGACAGGGGAAGGACTGAAGCTTTCTTT. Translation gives CASSLDRGRTEAFF.

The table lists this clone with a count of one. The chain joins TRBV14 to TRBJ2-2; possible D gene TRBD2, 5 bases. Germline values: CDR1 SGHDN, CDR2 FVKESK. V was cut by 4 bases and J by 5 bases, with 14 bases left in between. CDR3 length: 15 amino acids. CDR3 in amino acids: CASSLSRRWTGELFF. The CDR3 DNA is TGTGCCAGCAGCCTCTCTAGGAGGTGGACCGGGGAGCTGTTTTTT.

The CDR3, as DNA: TGTGCCACCAATACGGGAGCAAGCTACGAGCAGTACTTC. It encodes CATNTGASYEQYF. This chain links TRBV28 with TRBJ2-7; a possible D gene is TRBD2 (6 bases). The germline V gene encodes CDR1 MDHEN and CDR2 SYDVKM. V lost 10 bases and J 3 bases, leaving 16 bases between the germline ends. The CDR3 is 13 amino acids.

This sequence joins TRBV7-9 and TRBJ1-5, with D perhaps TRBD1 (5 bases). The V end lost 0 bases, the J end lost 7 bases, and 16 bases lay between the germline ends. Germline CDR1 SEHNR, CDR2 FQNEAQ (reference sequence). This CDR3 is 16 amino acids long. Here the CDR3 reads CASSLADGRGNQPQHF. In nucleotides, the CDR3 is TGTGCCAGCAGCTTAGCAGACGGAAGGGGAAACCAGCCCCAGCATTTT.

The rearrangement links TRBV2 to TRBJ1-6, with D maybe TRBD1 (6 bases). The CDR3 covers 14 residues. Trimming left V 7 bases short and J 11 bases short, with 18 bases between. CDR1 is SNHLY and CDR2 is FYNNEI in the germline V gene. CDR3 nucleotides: TGTGCCAGCACCCGGGACACTAACAGTACACCCCTCCACTTT. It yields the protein CASTRDTNSTPLHF.

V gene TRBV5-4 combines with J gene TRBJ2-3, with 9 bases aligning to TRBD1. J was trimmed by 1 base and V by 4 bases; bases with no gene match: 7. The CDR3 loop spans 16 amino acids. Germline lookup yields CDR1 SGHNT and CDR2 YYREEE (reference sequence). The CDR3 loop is CASSTKTGGGTDTQYF. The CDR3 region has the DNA TGTGCCAGCAGCACAAAGACAGGGGGGGGCACAGATACGCAGTATTTT.

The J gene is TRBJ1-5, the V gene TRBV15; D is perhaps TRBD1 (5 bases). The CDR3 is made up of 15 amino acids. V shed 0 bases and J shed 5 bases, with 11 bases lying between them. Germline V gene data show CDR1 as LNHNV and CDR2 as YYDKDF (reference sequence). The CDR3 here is CATSRDLPGHQPQHF. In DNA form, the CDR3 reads TGTGCCACCAGCAGAGATCTCCCAGGGCATCAGCCCCAGCATTTT.

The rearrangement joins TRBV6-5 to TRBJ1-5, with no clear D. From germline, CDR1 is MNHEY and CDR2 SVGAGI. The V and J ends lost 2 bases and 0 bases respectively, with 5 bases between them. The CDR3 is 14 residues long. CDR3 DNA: TGTGCCAGCAGTTACCAGTATAGCAATCAGCCCCAGCATTTT. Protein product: CASSYQYSNQPQHF.

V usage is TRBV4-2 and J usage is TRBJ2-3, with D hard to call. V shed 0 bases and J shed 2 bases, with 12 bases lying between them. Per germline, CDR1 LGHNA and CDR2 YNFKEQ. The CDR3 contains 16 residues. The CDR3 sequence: CASSQDASASTDTQYF. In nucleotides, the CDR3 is TGTGCCAGCAGCCAAGATGCCAGCGCCTCCACAGATACGCAGTATTTT.